This T cell receptor (beta chain) appears in the sequencing data of a study of OX40 agonist ivuxolimab in advanced cancers. Turning to the study itself: The dose-escalation cohort had hepatocellular carcinoma, melanoma, renal cell or head and neck cancer. Therapy given before enrollment (anti-PD-1, anti-PD-L1 or anti-CTLA-4) was allowed, and roughly 41% had some. General study findings and limits: Among the lowest peripheral clonal expansion occurred in 0.1-3.0 mg/kg partial responders.

Assay used: immunoSEQ multiplex PCR; TCRdb lists only in-frame clones, some missing. The sample shows about 17,000 clones, about three quarters of them seen only once. In this sample, this clone turned up once. Its specificity is unknown. The junction shows a germline mismatch at one end, possibly a read error. CDR1 is SGHNT, CDR2 YYREEE, per germline (reference sequence). CDR3 size: 15 residues. The material was CD4+ or CD8+ T cells sorted from blood, obtained in a trial of the OX40 agonist ivuxolimab. The TCR originated in an adult with an advanced solid tumor such as melanoma, head and neck, liver or kidney cancer. The rearrangement uses TRBV5-4 and TRBJ1-1; TRBD1 agrees at 7 bases. CDR3 DNA sequence: TGCGCCAGCAGCCAAGGGGGCAGGCCCAACACTGAAGCTTTCTTT. Translated: CASSQGGRPNTEAFF.